This TCR beta chain was identified during a study of T-cell memory formation after mild COVID-19. One entry per CDR3 protein, called by TCRdb with MiXCR from the 5' RACE reads. This table has around 300,000 distinct CDR3 sequences, 15% to 20% appearing once. This CDR3 has 12 residues. CDR1 MGHRA and CDR2 YSYEKL come from the germline V gene. Trimming cost V 4 bases and J 9 bases, with 10 bases left between them. Overall study findings and caveats: Pre-infection memory carried some responding clones, suggesting that cross-reactive memory joined.

This clonotype has only a few counts. The antigen is not known. What was sequenced was PBMCs or a T cell subset sorted from them (not recorded which). The rearrangement links TRBV4-1 to TRBJ2-1, with a weak D call TRBD1 (6 bases). This receptor was obtained from a man younger than 35 who had mild COVID-19 (a few samples of this study predate the infection). Cell type and time point are not known. The DNA of the CDR3 is TGCGCCAGCAGCCCTCAGGGGCCTGAGCAGTTCTTC. Encoded protein: CASSPQGPEQFF.